This TCR beta chain appears in the sequencing data of a study of T cells in narcolepsy. Whole-study results and caveats: Healthy controls reportedly lacked the autoreactive clonotypes serially found in patients' blood.

CDR3 length: 16 residues. Germline assignment: CDR1 SGHRS and CDR2 YFSETQ. V shed 4 bases and J 3 bases; nucleotides not matched to a gene: 9. As regards this clone: Its cognate antigen is unknown.

Sequencing was performed with immunoSEQ multiplex PCR; in TCRdb, only in-frame clones are kept and a portion is missing. The repertoire holds approximately 31,000 clones, with approximately 80% as singletons. The receptor was derived from a human donor with narcolepsy. What was sequenced was CD45RA- memory CD4+ T cells from PBMCs. The chain is built from TRBV5-1 and TRBJ2-3, with TRBD2 identical over 9 bases. The CDR3 DNA is TGCGCCAGCAGCCTCGGAGCGGGGGGATATACAGATACGCAGTATTTT. It translates to CASSLGAGGYTDTQYF. Based on the CDR3 plus reference TRBV5-1 and TRBJ2-3, the full variable domain is KAGVTQTPRYLIKTRGQQVTLSCSPISGHRSVSWYQQTPGQGLQFLFEYFSETQRNKGNFPGRFSGRQFSNSRSEMNVSTLELGDSALYLCASSLGAGGYTDTQYFGPGTRLTVL.